This TCR beta chain was recorded in a study of blood T cell repertoires in COVID-19. V gave up 0 bases and J gave up 0 bases, with 3 bases separating them. Germline CDR1 GTSNPN, CDR2 SVGIG (reference sequence). The CDR3 sequence is 13 residues long. The repertoire was sequenced with immunoSEQ multiplex PCR; TCRdb's copy has only in-frame clones and lacks some. The table lists fewer than 350,000 clones, 75% to 90% of them singletons, with 2% to 3% in the top ten. Sequencing was done on a sample of PBMCs or T cells enriched from blood (not recorded which). The origin of this receptor is a woman in her forties or fifties who had recovered from COVID-19. The V call is TRBV30, the J call TRBJ1-5; D not certain. The CDR3 nucleotides are TGTGCCTGGAGTGTCAGTAGCAATCAGCCCCAGCATTTT. It encodes CAWSVSSNQPQHF.